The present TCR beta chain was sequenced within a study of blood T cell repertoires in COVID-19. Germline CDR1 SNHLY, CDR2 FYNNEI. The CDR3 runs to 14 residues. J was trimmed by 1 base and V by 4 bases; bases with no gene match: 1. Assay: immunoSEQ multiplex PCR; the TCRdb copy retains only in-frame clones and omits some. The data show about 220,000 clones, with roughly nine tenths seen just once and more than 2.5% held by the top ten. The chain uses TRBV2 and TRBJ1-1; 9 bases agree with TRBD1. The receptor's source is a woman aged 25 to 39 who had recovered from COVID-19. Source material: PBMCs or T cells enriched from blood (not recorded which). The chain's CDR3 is CASSGTGANTEAFF. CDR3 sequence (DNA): TGTGCCAGCAGTGGGACAGGGGCGAACACTGAAGCTTTCTTT.